Listed here is a single TCR beta chain. The antigen remains undetermined. Using immunoSEQ multiplex PCR, the repertoire was profiled, and TCRdb retains in-frame clones only, with some absent. The sample shows approximately 130,000 clones, around 90% of them seen only once. The data stem from a study of T cell responses to AZD1222 COVID-19 vaccine. Findings and caveats of the study: Reports indicate that nearly half of spike-specific TCRs are directed at unmutated variant regions. There were mostly white British donors and more females than males, and clonal diversity was possibly underestimated. After the peak T cell response, and only then, were repertoires sampled. A rise in Spike-specific TCR breadth and depth followed two AZD1222 doses.

The CDR3 sequence is 16 residues long. The chain recombines TRBV12-2 with TRBJ2-5; TRBD2 was called by the table and not checked on the DNA. TRBV12-2 counts as a pseudogene. This TCR was sampled from an adult who received the MenACWY meningococcal vaccine as a control. Source: peripheral blood, taken 28 days after the second dose of the MenACWY control vaccine. CDR3 in amino acids: CASRLTGTKPQETQYF. DNA of the CDR3: TGTGCAAGTCGCTTAACCGGGACTAAACCCCAAGAGACCCAGTACTTC.